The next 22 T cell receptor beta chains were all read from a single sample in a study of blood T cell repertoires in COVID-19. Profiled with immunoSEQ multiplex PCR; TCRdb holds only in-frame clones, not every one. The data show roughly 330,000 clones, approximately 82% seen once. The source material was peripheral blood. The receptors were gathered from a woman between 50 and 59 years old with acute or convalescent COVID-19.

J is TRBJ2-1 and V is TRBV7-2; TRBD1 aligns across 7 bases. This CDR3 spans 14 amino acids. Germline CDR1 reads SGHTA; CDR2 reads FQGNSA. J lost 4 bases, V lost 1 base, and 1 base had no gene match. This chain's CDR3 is CASSLGGQYNEQFF. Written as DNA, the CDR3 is TGTGCCAGCAGCTTAGGGGGACAGTACAATGAGCAGTTCTTC.

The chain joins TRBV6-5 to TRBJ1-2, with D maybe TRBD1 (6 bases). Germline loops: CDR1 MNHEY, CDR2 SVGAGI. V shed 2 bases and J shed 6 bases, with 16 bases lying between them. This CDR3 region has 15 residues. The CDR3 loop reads CASSYPDRRTDGYTF. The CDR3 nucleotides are TGTGCCAGCAGTTACCCTGACAGGAGGACGGATGGCTACACCTTC.

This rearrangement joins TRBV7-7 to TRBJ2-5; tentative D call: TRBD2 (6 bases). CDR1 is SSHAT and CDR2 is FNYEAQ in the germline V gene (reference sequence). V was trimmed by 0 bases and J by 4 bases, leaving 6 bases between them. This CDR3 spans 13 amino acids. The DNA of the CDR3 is TGTGCCAGCAGCTTAGCGCGGGGAGAGACCCAGTACTTC. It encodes CASSLARGETQYF.

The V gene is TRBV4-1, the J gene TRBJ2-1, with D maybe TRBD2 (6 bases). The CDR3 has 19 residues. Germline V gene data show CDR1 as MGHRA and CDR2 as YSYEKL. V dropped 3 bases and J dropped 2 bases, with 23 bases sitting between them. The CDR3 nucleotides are TGCGCCAGCAGCCACGGTCCTCGAGGGAGGACCAAGCCCTACAATGAGCAGTTCTTC. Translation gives CASSHGPRGRTKPYNEQFF.

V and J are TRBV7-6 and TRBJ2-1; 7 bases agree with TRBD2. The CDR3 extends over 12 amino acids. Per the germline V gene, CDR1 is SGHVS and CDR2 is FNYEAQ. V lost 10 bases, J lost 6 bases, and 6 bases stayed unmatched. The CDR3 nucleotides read TGTGCCACTGGGACTACCCCCAATGAGCAGTTCTTC. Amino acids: CATGTTPNEQFF.

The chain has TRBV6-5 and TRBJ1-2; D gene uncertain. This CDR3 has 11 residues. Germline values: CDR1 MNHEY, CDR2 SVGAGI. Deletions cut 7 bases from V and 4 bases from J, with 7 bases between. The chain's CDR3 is CASKAAYGYTF. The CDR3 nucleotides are TGTGCCAGCAAGGCGGCCTATGGCTACACCTTC.

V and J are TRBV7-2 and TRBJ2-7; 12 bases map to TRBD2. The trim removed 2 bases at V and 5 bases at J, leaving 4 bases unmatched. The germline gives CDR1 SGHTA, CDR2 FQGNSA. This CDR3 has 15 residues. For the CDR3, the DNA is TGTGCCAGCAGCTTACCGACTAGCGGGAGTAACGAGCAGTACTTC. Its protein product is CASSLPTSGSNEQYF.

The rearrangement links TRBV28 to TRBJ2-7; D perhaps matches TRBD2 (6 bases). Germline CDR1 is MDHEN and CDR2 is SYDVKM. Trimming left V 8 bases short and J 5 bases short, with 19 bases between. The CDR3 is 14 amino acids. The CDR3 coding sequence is TGTGCCAGCGGTAAGGCGGAGGGAACGGACGAGCAGTACGTC. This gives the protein CASGKAEGTDEQYV.

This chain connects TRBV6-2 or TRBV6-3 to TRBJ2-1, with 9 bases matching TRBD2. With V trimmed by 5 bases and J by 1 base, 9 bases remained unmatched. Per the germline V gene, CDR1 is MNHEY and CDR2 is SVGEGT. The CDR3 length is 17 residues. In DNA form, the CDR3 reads TGTGCCAGCAGTCCCTCCCATAGCGGGGGATCCTACAATGAGCAGTTCTTC. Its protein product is CASSPSHSGGSYNEQFF.

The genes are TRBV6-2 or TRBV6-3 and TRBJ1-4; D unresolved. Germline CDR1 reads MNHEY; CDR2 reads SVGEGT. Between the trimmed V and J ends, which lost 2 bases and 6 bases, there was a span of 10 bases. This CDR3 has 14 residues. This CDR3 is CASSYRRTDEKLFF. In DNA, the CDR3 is TGTGCCAGCAGTTACCGCAGAACAGATGAAAAACTGTTTTTT.

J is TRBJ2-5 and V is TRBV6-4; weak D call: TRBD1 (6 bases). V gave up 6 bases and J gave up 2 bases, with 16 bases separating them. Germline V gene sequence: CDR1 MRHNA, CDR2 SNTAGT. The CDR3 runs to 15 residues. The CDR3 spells CASSIQGRLQETQYF. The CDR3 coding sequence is TGTGCCAGCAGCATACAGGGACGGCTACAAGAGACCCAGTACTTC.

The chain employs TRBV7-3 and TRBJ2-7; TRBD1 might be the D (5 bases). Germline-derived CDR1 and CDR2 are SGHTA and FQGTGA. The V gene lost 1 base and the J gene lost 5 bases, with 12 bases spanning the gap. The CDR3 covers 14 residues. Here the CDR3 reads CASSLNQGSDEQYF. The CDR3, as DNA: TGTGCCAGCAGCTTAAACCAGGGTAGTGACGAGCAGTACTTC.

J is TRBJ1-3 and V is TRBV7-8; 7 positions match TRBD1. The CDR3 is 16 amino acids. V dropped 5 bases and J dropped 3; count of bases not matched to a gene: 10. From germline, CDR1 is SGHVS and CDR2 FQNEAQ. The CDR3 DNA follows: TGTGCCAGCAGCCCAAAGGGACAGATTTTTGGAAACACCATATATTTT. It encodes CASSPKGQIFGNTIYF.

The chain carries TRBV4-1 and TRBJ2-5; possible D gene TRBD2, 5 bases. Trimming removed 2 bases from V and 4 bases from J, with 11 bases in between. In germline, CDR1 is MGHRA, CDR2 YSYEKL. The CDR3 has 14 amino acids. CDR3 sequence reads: CASSQTAAGETQYF. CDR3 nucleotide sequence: TGCGCCAGCAGCCAAACGGCCGCGGGAGAGACCCAGTACTTC.

DNA of the CDR3: TGCGCCAGCAGCCAAGTAATGACAGGGACCACCGGGGAGCTGTTTTTT. Its protein product is CASSQVMTGTTGELFF. V and J are TRBV4-3 and TRBJ2-2; 7 bases align to TRBD1. Germline V gene lookup returns CDR1 LGHNA and CDR2 YSLEER. V was pared by 1 base and J by 4 bases, with 6 bases of the junction left unmatched. The CDR3 is 16 residues long.

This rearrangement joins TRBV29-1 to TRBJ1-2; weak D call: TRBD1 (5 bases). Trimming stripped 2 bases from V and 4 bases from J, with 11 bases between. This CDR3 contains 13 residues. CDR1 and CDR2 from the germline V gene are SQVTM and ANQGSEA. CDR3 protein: CSVEPRVAYGYTF. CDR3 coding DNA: TGCAGCGTTGAACCCAGGGTCGCCTATGGCTACACCTTC.

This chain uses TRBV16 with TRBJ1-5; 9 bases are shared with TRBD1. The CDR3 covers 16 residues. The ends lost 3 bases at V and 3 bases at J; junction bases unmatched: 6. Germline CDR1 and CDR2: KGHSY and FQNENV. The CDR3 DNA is TGTGCCAGCAGCCATCTACAGGGGGCTGACAATCAGCCCCAGCATTTT. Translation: CASSHLQGADNQPQHF.

CDR3 sequence reads: CASKILVGAGDTQYF. The CDR3 bases are TGTGCCAGCAAAATACTGGTGGGGGCGGGAGATACGCAGTATTTT. The gene calls are TRBV27 and TRBJ2-3; the D gene is possibly TRBD1 (6 bases). Per germline, CDR1 MNHEY and CDR2 SMNVEV (reference sequence). With 7 bases removed from V and 5 bases from J, the gap between germline ends came to 19 bases. This CDR3 has 15 residues.

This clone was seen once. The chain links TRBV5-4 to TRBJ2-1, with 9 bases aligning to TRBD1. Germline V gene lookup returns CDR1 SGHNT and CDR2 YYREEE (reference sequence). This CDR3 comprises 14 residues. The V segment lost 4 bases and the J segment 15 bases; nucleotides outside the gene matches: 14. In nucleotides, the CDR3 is TGTGCCAGCAGCCCTTCCCCTGGTACAGGGGGCCTGTTCTTC. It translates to CASSPSPGTGGLFF.

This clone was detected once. CDR3: CASSIGQGLGYGYTF. For the CDR3, the DNA is TGTGCCAGTAGTATAGGACAGGGTCTTGGCTATGGCTACACCTTC. This chain links TRBV19 with TRBJ1-2; 7 nucleotides align to TRBD1. Germline V lookup: CDR1 LNHDA, CDR2 SQIVND (reference sequence). With V trimmed by 1 base and J by 4 bases, 6 bases remained unmatched. CDR3 length: 15 amino acids.

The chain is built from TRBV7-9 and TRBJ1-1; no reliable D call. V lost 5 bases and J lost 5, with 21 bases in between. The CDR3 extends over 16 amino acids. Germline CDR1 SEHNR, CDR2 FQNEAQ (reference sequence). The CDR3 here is CASSPIGIPEGTEAFF. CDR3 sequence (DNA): TGTGCCAGCAGCCCGATAGGTATTCCGGAGGGAACTGAAGCTTTCTTT.

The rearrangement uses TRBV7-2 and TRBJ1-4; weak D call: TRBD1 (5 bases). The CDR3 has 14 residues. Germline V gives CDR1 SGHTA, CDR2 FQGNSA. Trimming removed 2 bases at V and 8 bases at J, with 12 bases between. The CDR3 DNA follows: TGTGCCAGCAGCTTATGGGCAGGGTCGGAAAAACTGTTTTTT. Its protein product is CASSLWAGSEKLFF.